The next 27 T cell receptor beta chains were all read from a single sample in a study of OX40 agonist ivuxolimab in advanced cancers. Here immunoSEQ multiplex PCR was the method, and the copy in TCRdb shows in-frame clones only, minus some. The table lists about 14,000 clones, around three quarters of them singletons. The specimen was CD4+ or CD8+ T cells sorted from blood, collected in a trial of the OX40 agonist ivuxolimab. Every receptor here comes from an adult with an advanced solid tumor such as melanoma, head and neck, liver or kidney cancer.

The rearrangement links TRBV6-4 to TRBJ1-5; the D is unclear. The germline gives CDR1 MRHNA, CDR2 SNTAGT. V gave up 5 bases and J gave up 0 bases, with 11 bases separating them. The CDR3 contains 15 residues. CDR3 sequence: CASSPSGFSNQPQHF. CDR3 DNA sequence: TGTGCCAGCAGTCCGTCGGGGTTTAGCAATCAGCCCCAGCATTTT.

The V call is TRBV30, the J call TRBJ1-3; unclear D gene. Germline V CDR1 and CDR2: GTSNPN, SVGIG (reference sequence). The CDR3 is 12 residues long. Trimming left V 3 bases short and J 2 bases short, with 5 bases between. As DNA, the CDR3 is TGTGCCTGGAGCGGGGCTGGAAACACCATATATTTT. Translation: CAWSGAGNTIYF. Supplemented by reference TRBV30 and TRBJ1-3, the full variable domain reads SQTIHQWPATLVQPVGSPLSLECTVEGTSNPNLYWYRQAAGRGLQLLFYSVGIGQISSEVPQNLSASRPQDRQFILSSKKLLLSDSGFYLCAWSGAGNTIYFGEGSWLTVV.

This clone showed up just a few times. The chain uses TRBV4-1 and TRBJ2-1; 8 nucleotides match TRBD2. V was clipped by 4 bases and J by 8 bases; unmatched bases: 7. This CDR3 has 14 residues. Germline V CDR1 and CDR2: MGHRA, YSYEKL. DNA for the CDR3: TGCGCCAGCAGCCCGGGACTAGGCGGCGATGAGCAGTTCTTC. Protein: CASSPGLGGDEQFF.

The chain's CDR3 is CASSPGLGHMTQETQYF. DNA for the CDR3: TGCGCCAGCAGCCCAGGATTGGGGCATATGACACAAGAGACCCAGTACTTC. The V and J genes are TRBV5-1 and TRBJ2-5; a weak D match, TRBD1 (5 bases). CDR1 and CDR2 from the germline V gene are SGHRS and YFSETQ. Trimming took 4 bases from V and 2 from J, leaving 21 bases between them. This CDR3 spans 17 amino acids.

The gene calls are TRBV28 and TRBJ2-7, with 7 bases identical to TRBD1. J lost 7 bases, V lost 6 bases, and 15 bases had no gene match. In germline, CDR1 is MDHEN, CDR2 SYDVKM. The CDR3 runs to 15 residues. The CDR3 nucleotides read TGTGCCAGCAGCCACCGGGACAGAGGCTTGGGGGAGCAGTACTTC. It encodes CASSHRDRGLGEQYF.

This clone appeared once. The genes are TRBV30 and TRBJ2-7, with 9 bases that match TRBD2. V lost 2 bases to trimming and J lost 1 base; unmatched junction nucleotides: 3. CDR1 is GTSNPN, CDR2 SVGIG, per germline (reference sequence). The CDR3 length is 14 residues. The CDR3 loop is CAWSFGLASYEQYF. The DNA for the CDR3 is TGTGCCTGGAGTTTCGGACTAGCGTCCTACGAGCAGTACTTC.

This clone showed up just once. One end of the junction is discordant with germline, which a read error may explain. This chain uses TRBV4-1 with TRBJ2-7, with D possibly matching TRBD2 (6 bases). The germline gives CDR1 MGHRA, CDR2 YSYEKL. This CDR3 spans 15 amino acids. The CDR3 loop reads CASSQSVSPDYEQCF. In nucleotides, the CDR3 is TGCGCCAGCAGCCAATCAGTATCGCCGGACTACGAGCAGTGCTTC.

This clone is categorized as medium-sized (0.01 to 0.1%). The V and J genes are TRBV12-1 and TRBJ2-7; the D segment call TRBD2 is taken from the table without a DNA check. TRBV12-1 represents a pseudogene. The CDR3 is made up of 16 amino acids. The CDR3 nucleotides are TGTGCCAGCAGCCCGATGACTAGCGCCGACTCCTACGAGCAGTACTTC. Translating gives CASSPMTSADSYEQYF.

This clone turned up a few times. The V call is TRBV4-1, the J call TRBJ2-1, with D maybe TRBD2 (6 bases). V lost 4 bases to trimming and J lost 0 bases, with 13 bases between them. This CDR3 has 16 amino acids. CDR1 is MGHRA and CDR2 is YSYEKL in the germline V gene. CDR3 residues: CASSPGATSSYNEQFF. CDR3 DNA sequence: TGCGCCAGCAGCCCCGGAGCGACTAGCTCCTACAATGAGCAGTTCTTC.

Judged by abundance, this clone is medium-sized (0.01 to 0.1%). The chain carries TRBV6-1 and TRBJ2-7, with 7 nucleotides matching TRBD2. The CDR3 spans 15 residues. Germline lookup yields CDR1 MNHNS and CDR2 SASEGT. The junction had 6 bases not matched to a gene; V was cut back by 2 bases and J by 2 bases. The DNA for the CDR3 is TGTGCCAGCAGTGAATACCGCGGGAGCCCCTACGAGCAGTACTTC. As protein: CASSEYRGSPYEQYF.

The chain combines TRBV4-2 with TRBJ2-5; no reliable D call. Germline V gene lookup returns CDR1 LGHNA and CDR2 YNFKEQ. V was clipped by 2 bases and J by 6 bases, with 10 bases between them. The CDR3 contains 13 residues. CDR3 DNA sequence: TGTGCCAGCAGCCAATCCGTCGGCCAGACCCAGTACTTC. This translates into CASSQSVGQTQYF.

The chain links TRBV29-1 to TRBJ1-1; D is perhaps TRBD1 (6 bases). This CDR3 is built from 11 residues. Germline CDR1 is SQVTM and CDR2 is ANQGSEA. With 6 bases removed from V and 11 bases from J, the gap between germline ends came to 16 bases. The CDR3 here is CSVWDTGAAFF. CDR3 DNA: TGCAGCGTATGGGACACGGGCGCTGCTTTCTTT. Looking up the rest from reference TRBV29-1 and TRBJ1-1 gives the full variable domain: SAVISQKPSRDICQRGTSLTIQCQVDSQVTMMFWYRQQPGQSLTLIATANQGSEATYESGFVIDKFPISRPNLTFSTLTVSNMSPEDSSIYLCSVWDTGAAFFGQGTRLTVV.

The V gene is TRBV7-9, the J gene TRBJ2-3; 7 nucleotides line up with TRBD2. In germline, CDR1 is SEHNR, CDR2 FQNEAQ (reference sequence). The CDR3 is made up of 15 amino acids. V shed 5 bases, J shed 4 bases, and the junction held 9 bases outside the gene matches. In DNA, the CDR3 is TGTGCCAGCAGCCCCCTGGGGGGAGGGCCAGATACGCAGTATTTT. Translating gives CASSPLGGGPDTQYF.

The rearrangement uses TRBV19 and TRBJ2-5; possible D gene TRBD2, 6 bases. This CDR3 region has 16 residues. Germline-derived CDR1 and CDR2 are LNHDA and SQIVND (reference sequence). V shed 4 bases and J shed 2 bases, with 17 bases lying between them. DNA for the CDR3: TGTGCCAGTAGTAGCCTCGGGACTGGAGTACAAGAGACCCAGTACTTC. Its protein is CASSSLGTGVQETQYF.

The CDR3 loop reads CASSLWTGPKNIQYF. The CDR3 nucleotides read TGTGCCAGCAGCTTGTGGACAGGGCCCAAAAACATTCAGTACTTC. This chain uses TRBV5-8 with TRBJ2-4; 8 bases are shared with TRBD1. The CDR3 runs 15 residues. The ends lost 1 base at V and 2 bases at J; junction bases unmatched: 2. Germline V gene lookup returns CDR1 SGHTS and CDR2 YDEGEE.

CDR3 coding DNA: TGCGCCAGCAGCACAGGACTAGCCGGACTTCACGCCTACGAGCAGTACTTC. Encoded protein: CASSTGLAGLHAYEQYF. This rearrangement joins TRBV5-1 to TRBJ2-5, with 8 bases lining up with TRBD2. The end of the DNA aligns better with TRBJ2-7, so the J call may be wrong. CDR1 is SGHRS and CDR2 is YFSETQ in the germline V gene. The CDR3 runs 17 residues.

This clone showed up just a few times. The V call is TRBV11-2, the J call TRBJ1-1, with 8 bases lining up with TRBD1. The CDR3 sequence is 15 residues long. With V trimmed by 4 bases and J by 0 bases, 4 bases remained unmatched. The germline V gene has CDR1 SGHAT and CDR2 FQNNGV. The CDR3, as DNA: TGTGCCAGCAGCTGGGACAGGACCCTGAACACTGAAGCTTTCTTT. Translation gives CASSWDRTLNTEAFF.

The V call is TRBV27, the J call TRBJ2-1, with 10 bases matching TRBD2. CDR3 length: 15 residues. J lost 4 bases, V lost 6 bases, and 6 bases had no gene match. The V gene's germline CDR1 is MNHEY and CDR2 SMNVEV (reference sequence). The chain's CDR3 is CASSNGLADYNEQFF. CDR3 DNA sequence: TGTGCCAGCAGCAACGGACTAGCGGATTACAATGAGCAGTTCTTC.

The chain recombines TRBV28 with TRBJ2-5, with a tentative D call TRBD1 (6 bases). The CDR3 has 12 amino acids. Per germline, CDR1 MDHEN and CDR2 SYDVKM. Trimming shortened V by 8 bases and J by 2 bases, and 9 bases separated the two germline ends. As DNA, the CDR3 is TGTGCCAGCGGACAGACGCAAGAGACCCAGTACTTC. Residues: CASGQTQETQYF.

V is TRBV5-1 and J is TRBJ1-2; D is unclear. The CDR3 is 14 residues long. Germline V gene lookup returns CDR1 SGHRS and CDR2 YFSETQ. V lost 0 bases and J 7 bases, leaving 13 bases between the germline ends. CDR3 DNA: TGCGCCAGCAGCTTGGTACTAGAGACCTCTGGCTACACCTTC. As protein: CASSLVLETSGYTF.

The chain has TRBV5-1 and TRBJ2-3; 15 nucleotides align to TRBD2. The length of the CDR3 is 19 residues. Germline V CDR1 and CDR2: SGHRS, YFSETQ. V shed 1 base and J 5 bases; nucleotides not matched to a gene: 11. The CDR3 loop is CASSLRGLAGGREGDTQYF. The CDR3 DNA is TGCGCCAGCAGCTTGAGGGGACTAGCGGGAGGCCGGGAAGGAGATACGCAGTATTTT.

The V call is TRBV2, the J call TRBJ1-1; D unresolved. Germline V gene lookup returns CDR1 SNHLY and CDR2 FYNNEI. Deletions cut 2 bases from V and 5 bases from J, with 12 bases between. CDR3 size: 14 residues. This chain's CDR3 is CASSELRVQTEAFF. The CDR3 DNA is TGTGCCAGCAGTGAACTCCGGGTACAAACTGAAGCTTTCTTT.

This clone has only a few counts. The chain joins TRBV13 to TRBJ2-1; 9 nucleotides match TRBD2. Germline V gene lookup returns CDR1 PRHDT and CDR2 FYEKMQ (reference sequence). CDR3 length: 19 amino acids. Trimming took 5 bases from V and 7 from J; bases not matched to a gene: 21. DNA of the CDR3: TGTGCCAGCAGCCCCGGAGGGCAGGTGGCGGGAGGGCTACTGAATGAGCAGTTCTTC. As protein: CASSPGGQVAGGLLNEQFF.

As DNA, the CDR3 is TGTGCCAGCAGCTTTGGGAGGGCTAACTACAATGAGCAGTTCTTC. Encoded protein: CASSFGRANYNEQFF. The chain combines TRBV5-4 with TRBJ2-1; 7 nucleotides match TRBD2. The CDR3 spans 15 residues. Germline CDR1 SGHNT, CDR2 YYREEE (reference sequence). Trimming took 2 bases from V and 3 from J; bases not matched to a gene: 5.

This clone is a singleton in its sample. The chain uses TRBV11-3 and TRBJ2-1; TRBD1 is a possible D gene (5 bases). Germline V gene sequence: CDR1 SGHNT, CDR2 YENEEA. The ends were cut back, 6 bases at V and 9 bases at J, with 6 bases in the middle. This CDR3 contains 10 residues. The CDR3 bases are TGTGCCAGCAGAGGGGCTGAGCAGTTCTTC. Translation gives CASRGAEQFF.

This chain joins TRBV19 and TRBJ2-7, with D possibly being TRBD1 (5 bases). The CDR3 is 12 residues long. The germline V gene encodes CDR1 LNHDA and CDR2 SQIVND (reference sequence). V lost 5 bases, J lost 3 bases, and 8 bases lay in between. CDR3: CASSGDSYEQYF. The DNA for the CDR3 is TGTGCCAGTAGTGGTGACAGCTACGAGCAGTACTTC.

Here the CDR3 DNA reads TGTGCCAGCAGTTACGATACAGGGGGACACTATGGCTACACCTTC. Amino acids: CASSYDTGGHYGYTF. This chain joins TRBV6-6 and TRBJ1-2; 8 bases align to TRBD1. J was trimmed by 3 bases and V by 2 bases; bases with no gene match: 5. There are 15 residues in the CDR3. CDR1 and CDR2 from the germline V gene are MNHNY and SVGAGI (reference sequence).